The clone carrying this T cell receptor (beta chain) showed up many times. Its antigen is unknown. Study conclusions and caveats: Larger-cohort validation covered only one TCR beta V-J rearrangement. Tumor Treg TCRs overlapped most with tumor naive CD4+ cells. The TCR gene usage of tumor memory CD4+ T cells clustered together with blood and lymph node memory CD4+ cells and with lymph node naive CD4+ cells.

Semi-nested PCR with Nested Universal Primer A followed constant-region reverse priming of full-length variable regions. TCRdb reprocessed the 5' RACE reads with MiXCR, giving one entry per CDR3 protein. The table lists 32,000 or so distinct CDR3 sequences, roughly 30% of them singletons. This CDR3 has 14 residues. The germline CDR1 and CDR2 sequences are DFQATT and SNEGSKA (reference sequence). Trimming took 6 bases from V and 2 from J; bases not matched to a gene: 7. Cells sorted as Tregs were CD4+, CD25+ and CD127-/low. The sequencing input was tumor-infiltrating Tregs sorted from the breast tumor. The chain links TRBV20-1 to TRBJ2-1; TRBD1 agrees at 7 bases. The TCR was taken from a female donor with breast cancer. CDR3 sequence reads: CSALQGPTYNEQFF. The CDR3 DNA follows: TGCAGTGCCCTACAGGGGCCCACCTACAATGAGCAGTTCTTC.